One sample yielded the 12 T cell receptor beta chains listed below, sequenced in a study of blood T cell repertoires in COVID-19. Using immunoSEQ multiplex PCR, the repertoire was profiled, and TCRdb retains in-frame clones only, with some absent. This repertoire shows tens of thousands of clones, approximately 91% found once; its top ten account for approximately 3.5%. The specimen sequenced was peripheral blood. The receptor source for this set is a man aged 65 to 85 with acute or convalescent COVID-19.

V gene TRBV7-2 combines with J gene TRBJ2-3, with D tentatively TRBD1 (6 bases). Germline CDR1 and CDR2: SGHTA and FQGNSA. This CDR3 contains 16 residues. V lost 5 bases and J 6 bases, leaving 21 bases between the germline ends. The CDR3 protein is CASSTYARGPQDTQYF. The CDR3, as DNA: TGTGCCAGCAGCACCTACGCCAGGGGACCACAGGATACGCAGTATTTT.

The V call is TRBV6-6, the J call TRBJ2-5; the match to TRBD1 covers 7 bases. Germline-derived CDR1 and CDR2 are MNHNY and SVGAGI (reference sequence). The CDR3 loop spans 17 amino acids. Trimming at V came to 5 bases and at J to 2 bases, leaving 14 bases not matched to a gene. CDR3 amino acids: CASSPGTASRLQETQYF. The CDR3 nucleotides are TGTGCCAGCAGTCCTGGGACAGCCTCTCGTCTGCAAGAGACCCAGTACTTC.

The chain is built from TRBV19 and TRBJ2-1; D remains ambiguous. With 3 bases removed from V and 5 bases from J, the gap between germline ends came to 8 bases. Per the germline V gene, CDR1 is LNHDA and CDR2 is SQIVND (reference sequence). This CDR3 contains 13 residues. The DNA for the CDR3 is TGTGCCAGTAGTATCCTTAGAAACAATGAGCAGTTCTTC. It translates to CASSILRNNEQFF.

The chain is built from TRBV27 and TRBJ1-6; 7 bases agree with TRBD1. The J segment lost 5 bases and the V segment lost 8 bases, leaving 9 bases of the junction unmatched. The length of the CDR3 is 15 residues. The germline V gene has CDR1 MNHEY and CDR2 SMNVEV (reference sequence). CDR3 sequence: CASGPTGTDNSPLHF. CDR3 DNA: TGTGCCAGCGGCCCGACCGGGACAGATAATTCACCCCTCCACTTT.

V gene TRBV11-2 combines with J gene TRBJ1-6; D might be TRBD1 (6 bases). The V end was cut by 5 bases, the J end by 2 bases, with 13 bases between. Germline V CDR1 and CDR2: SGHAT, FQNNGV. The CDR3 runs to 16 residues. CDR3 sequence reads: CASSPPGTPYNSPLHF. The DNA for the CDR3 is TGTGCCAGCAGCCCCCCCGGGACACCCTATAATTCACCCCTCCACTTT.

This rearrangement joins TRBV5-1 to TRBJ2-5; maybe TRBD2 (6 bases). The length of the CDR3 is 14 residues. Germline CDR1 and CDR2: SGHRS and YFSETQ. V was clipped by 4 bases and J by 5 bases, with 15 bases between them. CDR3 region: CASSPTHREETQYF. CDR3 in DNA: TGCGCCAGCAGCCCGACTCATCGGGAGGAGACCCAGTACTTC.

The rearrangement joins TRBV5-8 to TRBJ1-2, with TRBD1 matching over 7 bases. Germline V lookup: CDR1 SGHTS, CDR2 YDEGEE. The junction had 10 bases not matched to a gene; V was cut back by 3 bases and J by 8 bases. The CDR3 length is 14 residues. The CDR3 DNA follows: TGTGCCAGCAGCTATTACAGGGGTCGGTGGGGCTACACCTTC. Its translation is CASSYYRGRWGYTF.

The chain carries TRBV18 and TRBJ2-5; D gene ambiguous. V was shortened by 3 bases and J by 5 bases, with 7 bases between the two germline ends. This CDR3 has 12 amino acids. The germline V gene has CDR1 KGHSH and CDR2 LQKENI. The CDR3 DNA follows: TGTGCCAGCTCACCCCTCGGGGAGACCCAGTACTTC. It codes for CASSPLGETQYF.

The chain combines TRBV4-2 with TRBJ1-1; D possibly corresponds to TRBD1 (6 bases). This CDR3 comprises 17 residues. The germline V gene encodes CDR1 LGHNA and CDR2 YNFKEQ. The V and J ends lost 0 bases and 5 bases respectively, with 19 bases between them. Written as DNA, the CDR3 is TGTGCCAGCAGCCAAGATGGGACAAATCTTAGGGGAACTGAAGCTTTCTTT. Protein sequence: CASSQDGTNLRGTEAFF.

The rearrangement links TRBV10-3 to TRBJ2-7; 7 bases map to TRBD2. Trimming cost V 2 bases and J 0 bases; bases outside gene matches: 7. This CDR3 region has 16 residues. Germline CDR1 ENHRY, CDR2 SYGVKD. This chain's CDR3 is CAISEPGSGDSYEQYF. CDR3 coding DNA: TGTGCCATCAGTGAGCCAGGCAGCGGGGACTCCTACGAGCAGTACTTC.

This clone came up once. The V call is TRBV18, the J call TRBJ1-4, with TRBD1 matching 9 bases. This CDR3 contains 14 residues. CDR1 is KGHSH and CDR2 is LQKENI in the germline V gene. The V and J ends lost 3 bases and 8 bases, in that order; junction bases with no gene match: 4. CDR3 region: CASSPGTGHEKLFF. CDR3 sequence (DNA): TGTGCCAGCTCACCGGGGACAGGGCACGAAAAACTGTTTTTT.

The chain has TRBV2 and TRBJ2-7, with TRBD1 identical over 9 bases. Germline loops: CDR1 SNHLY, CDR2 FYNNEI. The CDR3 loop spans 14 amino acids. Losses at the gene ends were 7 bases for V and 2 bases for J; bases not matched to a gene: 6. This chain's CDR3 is CASKSRDRAYEQYF. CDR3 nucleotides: TGTGCCAGCAAAAGTAGGGACAGGGCCTACGAGCAGTACTTC.